This TCR beta chain originates from a study of early T cells in non-severe SARS-CoV-2 infection. Looking at the study overall: With bulk RNA from unsorted whole blood as input, sequencing yielded unpaired chains. Whole-study findings and limits: Matching with VDJdb favored anti-spike CD8 responses (missing private and CD4 specificities).

Separate cDNA molecules each had unique molecular identifiers attached to them. MiXCR, applied by TCRdb to the 5' RACE reads, yields one record per CDR3 protein. The sample shows some 28,000 distinct CDR3 sequences, roughly 9.7% of them seen only once. In this sample, this clonotype turned up many times. Its cognate antigen is unknown. Trimming shortened V by 3 bases and J by 0 bases, and 11 bases separated the two germline ends. Germline assignment: CDR1 KGHSH and CDR2 LQKENI. This CDR3 contains 15 residues. Sequencing used whole blood. The V call is TRBV18, the J call TRBJ1-1; TRBD1 might be the D (6 bases). This sequence was found in an adult who was a healthcare worker with PCR-confirmed SARS-CoV-2 infection or an uninfected control (not recorded which). Here the CDR3 reads CASSPYRALNTEAFF. The CDR3 DNA reads TGTGCCAGCTCACCCTACAGGGCCTTGAACACTGAAGCTTTCTTT.